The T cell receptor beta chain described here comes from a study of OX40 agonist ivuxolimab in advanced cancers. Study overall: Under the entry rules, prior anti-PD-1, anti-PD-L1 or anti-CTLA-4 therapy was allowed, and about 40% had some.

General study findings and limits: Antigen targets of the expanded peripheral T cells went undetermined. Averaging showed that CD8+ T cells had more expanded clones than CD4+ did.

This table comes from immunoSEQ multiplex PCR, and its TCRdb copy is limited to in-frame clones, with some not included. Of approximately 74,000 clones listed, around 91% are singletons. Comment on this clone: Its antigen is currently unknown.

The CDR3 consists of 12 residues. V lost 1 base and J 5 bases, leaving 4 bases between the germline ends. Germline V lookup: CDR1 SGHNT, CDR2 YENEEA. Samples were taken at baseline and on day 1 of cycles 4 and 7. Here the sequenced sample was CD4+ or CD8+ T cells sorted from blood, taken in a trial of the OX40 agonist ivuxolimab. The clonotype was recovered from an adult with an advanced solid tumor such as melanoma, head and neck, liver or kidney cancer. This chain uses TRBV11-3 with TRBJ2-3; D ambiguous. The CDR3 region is CASSLGGDTQYF. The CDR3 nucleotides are TGTGCCAGCAGCTTAGGTGGAGATACGCAGTATTTT.